This T cell receptor beta chain was recovered during a study of CD8+ T cells in alopecia areata. cDNA reverse transcribed from extracted RNA served as the sequencing template. Only in-frame clones appear in the TCRdb table, and some are missing; sequencing was by immunoSEQ multiplex PCR. The sample records 90,000 to 150,000 clones, approximately 58% being singletons. Study findings and constraints: Lesional scalp displayed greater clonality than normal scalp, most notably in alopecia totalis/universalis. Scalp samples also yield sequences from resident alphabeta T cells of normal skin.

Germline-derived CDR1 and CDR2 are MNHEY and SMNVEV (reference sequence). The CDR3 consists of 14 residues. The V end lost 2 bases, the J end lost 2 bases, and 7 bases lay between the germline ends. Remarks on this clone: Its antigen remains unidentified.

The sequence was obtained from a human donor in good health. The V gene is TRBV27, the J gene TRBJ1-5, with D unresolved. The sequencing sample was made of CD4+ T cells sorted from blood. The CDR3, as DNA: TGTGCCAGCAGTTTAAGGCAGGGCAATCAGCCCCAGCATTTT. As protein: CASSLRQGNQPQHF.